This T cell receptor (beta chain) was identified in a study of shared clonotypes between healthy human individuals. Study information: There were three CD4 naive, three CD4 memory, two CD8 naive and one CD8 memory plates per donor. Broader study findings: The represented genetic and exposure-history diversity was limited by the small number of donors. In this cohort, only blood was sampled, and tissue repertoires likely differ.

The count of this clone is one. Antigen specificity is unknown. Other DNA sequences in this sample translate to the same CDR3. Germline V CDR1 and CDR2: SGHDT, YYEEEE. The CDR3 is 15 residues long. Trimming took 0 bases from V and 0 from J; bases not matched to a gene: 2. Data came from immunoSEQ multiplex PCR; TCRdb stores just in-frame clones and leaves some out. The profile shows over a million clones, around 98% of them singletons. The sequence derives from a man aged 30-40 years in good health. What was sequenced was naive CD4+ T cells sorted from blood. Noted subset: CD45RA+ positively selected. V usage is TRBV5-6 and J usage is TRBJ2-7, with TRBD2 matching over 8 bases. CDR3 sequence reads: CASSLGGGSSYEQYF. The CDR3 bases are TGTGCCAGCAGCTTGGGCGGGGGGAGCTCCTACGAGCAGTACTTC.